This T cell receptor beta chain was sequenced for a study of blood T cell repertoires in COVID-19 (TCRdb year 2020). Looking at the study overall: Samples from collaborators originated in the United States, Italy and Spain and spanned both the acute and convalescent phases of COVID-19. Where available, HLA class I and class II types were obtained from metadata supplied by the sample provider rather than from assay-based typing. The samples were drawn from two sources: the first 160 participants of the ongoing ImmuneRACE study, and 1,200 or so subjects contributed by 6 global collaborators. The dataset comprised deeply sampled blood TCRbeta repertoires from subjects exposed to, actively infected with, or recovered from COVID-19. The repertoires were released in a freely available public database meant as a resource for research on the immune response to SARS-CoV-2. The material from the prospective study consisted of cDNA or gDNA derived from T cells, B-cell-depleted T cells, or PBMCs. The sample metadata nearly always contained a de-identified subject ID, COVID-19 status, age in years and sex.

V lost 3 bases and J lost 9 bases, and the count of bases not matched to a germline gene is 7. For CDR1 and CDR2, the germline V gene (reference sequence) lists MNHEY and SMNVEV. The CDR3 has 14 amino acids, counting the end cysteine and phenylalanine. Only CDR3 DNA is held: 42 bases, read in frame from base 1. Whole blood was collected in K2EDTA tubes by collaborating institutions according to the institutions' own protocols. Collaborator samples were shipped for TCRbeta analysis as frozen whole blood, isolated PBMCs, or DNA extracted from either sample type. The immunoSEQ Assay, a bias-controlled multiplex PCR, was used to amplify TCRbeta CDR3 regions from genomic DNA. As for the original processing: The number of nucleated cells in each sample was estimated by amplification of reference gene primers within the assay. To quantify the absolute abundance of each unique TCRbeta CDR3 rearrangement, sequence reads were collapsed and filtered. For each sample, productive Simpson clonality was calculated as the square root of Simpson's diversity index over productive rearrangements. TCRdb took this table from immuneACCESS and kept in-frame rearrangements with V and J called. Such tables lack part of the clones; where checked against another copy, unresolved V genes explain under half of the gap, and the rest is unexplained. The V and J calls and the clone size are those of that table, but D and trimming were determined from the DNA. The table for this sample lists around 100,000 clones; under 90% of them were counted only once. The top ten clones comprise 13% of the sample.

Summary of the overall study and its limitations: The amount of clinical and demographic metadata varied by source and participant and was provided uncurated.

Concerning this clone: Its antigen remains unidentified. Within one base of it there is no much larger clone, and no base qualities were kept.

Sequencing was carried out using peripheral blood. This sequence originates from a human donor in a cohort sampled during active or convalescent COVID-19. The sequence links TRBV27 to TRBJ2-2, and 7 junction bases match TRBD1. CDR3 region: CASSLEGGSRELFF. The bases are TGTGCCAGCAGTTTGGAAGGGGGCTCACGGGAGCTGTTTTTT.